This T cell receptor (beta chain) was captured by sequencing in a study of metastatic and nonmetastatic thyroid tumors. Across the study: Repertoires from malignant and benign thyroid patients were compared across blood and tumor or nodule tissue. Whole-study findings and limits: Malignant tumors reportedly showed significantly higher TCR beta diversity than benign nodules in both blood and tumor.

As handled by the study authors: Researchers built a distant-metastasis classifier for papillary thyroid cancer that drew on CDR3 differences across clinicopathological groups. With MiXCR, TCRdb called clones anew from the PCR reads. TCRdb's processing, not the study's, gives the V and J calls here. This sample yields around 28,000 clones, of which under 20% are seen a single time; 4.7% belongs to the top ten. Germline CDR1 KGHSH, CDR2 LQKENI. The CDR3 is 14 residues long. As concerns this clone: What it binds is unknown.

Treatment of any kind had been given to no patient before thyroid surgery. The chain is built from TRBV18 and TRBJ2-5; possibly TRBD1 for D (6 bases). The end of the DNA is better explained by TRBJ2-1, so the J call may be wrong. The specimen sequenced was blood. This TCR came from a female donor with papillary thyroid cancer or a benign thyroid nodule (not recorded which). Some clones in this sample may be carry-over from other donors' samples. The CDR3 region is CASSPLGQTNEQFF. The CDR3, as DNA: TGTGCCAGCTCACCTCTAGGACAGACCAATGAGCAGTTCTTC.